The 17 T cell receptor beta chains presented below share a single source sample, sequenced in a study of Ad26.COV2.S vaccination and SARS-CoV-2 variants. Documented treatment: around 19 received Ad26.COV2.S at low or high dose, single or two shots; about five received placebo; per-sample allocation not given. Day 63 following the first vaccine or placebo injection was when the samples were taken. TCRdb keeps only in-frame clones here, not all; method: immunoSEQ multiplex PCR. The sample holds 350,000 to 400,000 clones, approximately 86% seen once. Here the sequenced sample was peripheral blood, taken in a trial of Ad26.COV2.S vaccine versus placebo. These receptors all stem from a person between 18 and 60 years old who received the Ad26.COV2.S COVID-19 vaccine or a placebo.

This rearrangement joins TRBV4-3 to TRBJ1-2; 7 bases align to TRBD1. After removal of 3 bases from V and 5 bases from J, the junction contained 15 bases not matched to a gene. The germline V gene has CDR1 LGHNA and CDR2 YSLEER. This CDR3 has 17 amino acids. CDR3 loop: CASSHVWKGQEGYGYTF. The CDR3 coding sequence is TGCGCCAGCAGCCACGTTTGGAAAGGACAGGAAGGGTATGGCTACACCTTC.

Here the CDR3 DNA reads TGTGCCTGGAGTTCCCGATCGGGGGGGCTTGGCTACACCTTC. Residues: CAWSSRSGGLGYTF. The chain recombines TRBV30 with TRBJ1-2, with D possibly TRBD1 on 6 matching bases. Trimming left V 2 bases short and J 7 bases short, with 17 bases between. Germline V gene lookup returns CDR1 GTSNPN and CDR2 SVGIG (reference sequence). The CDR3 runs to 14 residues.

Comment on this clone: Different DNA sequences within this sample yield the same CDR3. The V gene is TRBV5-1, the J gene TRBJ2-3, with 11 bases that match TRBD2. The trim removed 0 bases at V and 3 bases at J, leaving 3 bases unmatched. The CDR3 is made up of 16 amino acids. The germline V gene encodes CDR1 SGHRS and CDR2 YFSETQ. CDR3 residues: CASSLGLAGSTDTQYF. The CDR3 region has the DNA TGCGCCAGCAGCTTGGGACTAGCGGGGAGTACAGATACGCAGTATTTT.

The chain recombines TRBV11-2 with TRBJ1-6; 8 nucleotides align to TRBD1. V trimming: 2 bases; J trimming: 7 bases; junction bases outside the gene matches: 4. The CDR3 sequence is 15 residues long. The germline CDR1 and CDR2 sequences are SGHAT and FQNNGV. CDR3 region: CASSLTGGFNSPLHF. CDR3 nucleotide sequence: TGTGCCAGCAGCTTAACAGGGGGTTTCAATTCACCCCTCCACTTT.

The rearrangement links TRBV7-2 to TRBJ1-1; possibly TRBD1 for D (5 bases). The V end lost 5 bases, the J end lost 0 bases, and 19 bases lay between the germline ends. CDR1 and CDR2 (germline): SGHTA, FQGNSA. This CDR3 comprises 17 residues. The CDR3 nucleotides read TGTGCCAGCAGCGCAAAACCGAAGTGGGGCATGAACACTGAAGCTTTCTTT. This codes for CASSAKPKWGMNTEAFF.

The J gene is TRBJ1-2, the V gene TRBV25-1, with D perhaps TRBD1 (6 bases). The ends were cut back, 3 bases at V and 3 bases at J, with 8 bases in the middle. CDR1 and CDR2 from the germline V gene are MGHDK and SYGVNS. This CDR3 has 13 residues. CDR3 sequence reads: CASSDPGDYGYTF. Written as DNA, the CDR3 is TGTGCCAGCAGTGATCCAGGGGACTATGGCTACACCTTC.

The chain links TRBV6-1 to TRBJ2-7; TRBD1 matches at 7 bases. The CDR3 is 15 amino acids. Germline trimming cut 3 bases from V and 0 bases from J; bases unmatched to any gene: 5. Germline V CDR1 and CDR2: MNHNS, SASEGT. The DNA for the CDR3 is TGTGCCAGCAGTGAGCCGGGACAGAGCTCCTACGAGCAGTACTTC. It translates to CASSEPGQSSYEQYF.

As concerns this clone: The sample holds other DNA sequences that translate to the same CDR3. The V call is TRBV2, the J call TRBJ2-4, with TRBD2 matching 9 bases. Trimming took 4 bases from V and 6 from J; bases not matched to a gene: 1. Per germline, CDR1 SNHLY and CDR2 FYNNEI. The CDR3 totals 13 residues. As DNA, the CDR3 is TGTGCCAGCAGTGGAGCGGGGGGAAACATTCAGTACTTC. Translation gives CASSGAGGNIQYF.

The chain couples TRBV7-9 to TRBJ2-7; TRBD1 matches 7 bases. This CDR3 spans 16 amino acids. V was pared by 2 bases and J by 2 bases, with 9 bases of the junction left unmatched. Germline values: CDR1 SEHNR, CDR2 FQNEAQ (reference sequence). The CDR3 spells CASSLYMGDSAYEQYF. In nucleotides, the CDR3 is TGTGCCAGCAGCTTATATATGGGGGACAGTGCCTACGAGCAGTACTTC.

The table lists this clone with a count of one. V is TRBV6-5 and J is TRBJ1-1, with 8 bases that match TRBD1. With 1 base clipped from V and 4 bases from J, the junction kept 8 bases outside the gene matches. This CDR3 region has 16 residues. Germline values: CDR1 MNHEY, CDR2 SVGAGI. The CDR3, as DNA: TGTGCCAGCAGTTACTGGACAGGGAGGTTTGCCACTGAAGCTTTCTTT. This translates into CASSYWTGRFATEAFF.

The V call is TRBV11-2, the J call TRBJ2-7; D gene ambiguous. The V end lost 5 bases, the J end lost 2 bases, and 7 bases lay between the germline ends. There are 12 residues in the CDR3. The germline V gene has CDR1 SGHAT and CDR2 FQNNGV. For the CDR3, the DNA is TGTGCCAGCAGCCCCACAACCTACGAGCAGTACTTC. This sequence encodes CASSPTTYEQYF.

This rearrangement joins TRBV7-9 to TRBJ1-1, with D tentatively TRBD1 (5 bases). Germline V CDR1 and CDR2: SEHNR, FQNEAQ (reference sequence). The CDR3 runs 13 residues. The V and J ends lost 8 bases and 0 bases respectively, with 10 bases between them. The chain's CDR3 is CASDRVMNTEAFF. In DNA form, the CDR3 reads TGTGCCAGCGACAGAGTTATGAACACTGAAGCTTTCTTT.

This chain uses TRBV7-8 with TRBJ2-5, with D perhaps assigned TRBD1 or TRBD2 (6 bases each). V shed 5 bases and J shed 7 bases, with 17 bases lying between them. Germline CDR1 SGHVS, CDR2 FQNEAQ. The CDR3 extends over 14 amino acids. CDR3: CASSGRDKGGTQYF. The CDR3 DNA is TGTGCCAGCAGCGGCCGGGACAAGGGGGGGACCCAGTACTTC.

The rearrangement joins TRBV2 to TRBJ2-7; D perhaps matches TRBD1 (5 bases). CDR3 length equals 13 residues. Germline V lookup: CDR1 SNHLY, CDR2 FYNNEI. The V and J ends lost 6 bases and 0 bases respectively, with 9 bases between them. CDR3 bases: TGTGCCAGCAGCCCCGACAGCTCCTACGAGCAGTACTTC. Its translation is CASSPDSSYEQYF.

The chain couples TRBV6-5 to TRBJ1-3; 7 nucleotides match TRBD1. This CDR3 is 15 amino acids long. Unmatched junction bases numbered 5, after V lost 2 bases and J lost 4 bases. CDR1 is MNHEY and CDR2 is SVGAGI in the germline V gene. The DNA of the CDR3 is TGTGCCAGCAGTTACCGCGGACAGGTGGGAAACACCATATATTTT. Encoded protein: CASSYRGQVGNTIYF.

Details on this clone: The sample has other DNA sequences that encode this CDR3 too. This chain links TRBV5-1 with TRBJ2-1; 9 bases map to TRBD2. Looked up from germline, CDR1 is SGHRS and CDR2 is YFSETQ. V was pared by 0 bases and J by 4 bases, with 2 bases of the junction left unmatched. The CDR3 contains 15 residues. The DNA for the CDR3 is TGCGCCAGCAGCTTGGGTACTAGCGGGTACAATGAGCAGTTCTTC. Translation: CASSLGTSGYNEQFF.

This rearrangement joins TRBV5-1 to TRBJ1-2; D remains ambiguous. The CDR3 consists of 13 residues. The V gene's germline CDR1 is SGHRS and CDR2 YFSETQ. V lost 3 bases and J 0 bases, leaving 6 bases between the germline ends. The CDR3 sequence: CASSSRANYGYTF. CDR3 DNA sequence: TGCGCCAGCAGCTCGAGGGCTAACTATGGCTACACCTTC.